This entry lists 18 T cell receptor beta chains sequenced from one sample in a study of beta chain features in type 1 diabetes. Every isolated RNA sample was fully reverse transcribed, so sequencing captured expressed TCRB transcripts. Method: immunoSEQ multiplex PCR; TCRdb's copy keeps in-frame clones and lacks some. The table has 970,000 or so clones, 15% to 20% seen once. The material sequenced was naive CD4+ T cells from blood. Every receptor here comes from a woman aged 18-29 years in good health.

The chain uses TRBV7-3 and TRBJ2-1; no reliable D call. Germline CDR1 and CDR2: SGHTA and FQGTGA. Between the trimmed V and J ends, which lost 0 bases and 7 bases, there was a span of 7 bases. This CDR3 has 13 residues. DNA of the CDR3: TGTGCCAGCAGCTTAACCCGATTGAATGAGCAGTTCTTC. Translated, it gives CASSLTRLNEQFF.

The rearrangement links TRBV28 to TRBJ1-5, with D unclear. The V gene's germline CDR1 is MDHEN and CDR2 SYDVKM. This CDR3 comprises 10 residues. V was trimmed by 6 bases and J by 9 bases, leaving 6 bases between them. CDR3 region: CASRLGPQHF. The CDR3 bases are TGTGCCAGCAGGCTCGGGCCCCAGCATTTT.

This clone has only a few counts. The CDR3 loop reads CASSTYEGPEAFF. The CDR3 nucleotides are TGTGCCAGCAGTACTTATGAGGGCCCTGAAGCTTTCTTT. The J gene is TRBJ1-1, the V gene TRBV6-5, with D hard to call. Germline CDR1 is MNHEY and CDR2 is SVGAGI. Trimming removed 5 bases from V and 6 bases from J, with 13 bases in between. CDR3 length equals 13 residues.

There are a few counts of this clone. The J gene is TRBJ2-7, the V gene TRBV6-6, with TRBD2 matching 8 bases. The CDR3 is 13 residues long. J gave up 4 bases and V 6 bases, and 5 bases lay outside the gene matches. CDR1 MNHNY and CDR2 SVGAGI come from the germline V gene (reference sequence). CDR3 amino acids: CASRKRELYEQYF. CDR3 in DNA: TGTGCCAGCAGAAAGCGGGAGCTTTACGAGCAGTACTTC.

The chain combines TRBV6-5 with TRBJ1-2; maybe TRBD1 (5 bases). The V gene lost 6 bases and the J gene lost 2 bases, with 16 bases spanning the gap. From germline, CDR1 is MNHEY and CDR2 SVGAGI. The CDR3 covers 15 residues. The CDR3 region has the DNA TGTGCCAGCAGCGACCTTGGTGCAGGGAACTATGGCTACACCTTC. Translating it yields CASSDLGAGNYGYTF.

The DNA of the CDR3 is TGTGCCAGCAGCTTCAGCTCTCAGTCAAATCTCTACACCTTC. This encodes CASSFSSQSNLYTF. This chain joins TRBV7-9 and TRBJ1-2, with D unclear. The germline gives CDR1 SEHNR, CDR2 FQNEAQ (reference sequence). The CDR3 loop spans 14 amino acids. The V gene lost 3 bases and the J gene lost 10 bases, with 18 bases spanning the gap.

The chain is built from TRBV28 and TRBJ2-5; D ambiguous. Germline assignment: CDR1 MDHEN and CDR2 SYDVKM. V gave up 2 bases and J gave up 5 bases, with 9 bases separating them. The CDR3 runs 13 residues. DNA of the CDR3: TGTGCCAGCAGTTTAGGCCCTATGGAGACCCAGTACTTC. Translation: CASSLGPMETQYF. Complete variable domain (other parts from reference TRBV28 and TRBJ2-5): DVKVTQSSRYLVKRTGEKVFLECVQDMDHENMFWYRQDPGLGLRLIYFSYDVKMKEKGDIPEGYSVSREKKERFSLILESASTNQTSMYLCASSLGPMETQYFGPGTRLLVL.

V gene TRBV6-1 combines with J gene TRBJ2-6, with 11 nucleotides matching TRBD2. V shed 3 bases and J 2 bases; nucleotides not matched to a gene: 9. This CDR3 contains 19 residues. The germline V gene has CDR1 MNHNS and CDR2 SASEGT. CDR3: CASSDSLLAGATGANVLTF. The CDR3 nucleotides are TGTGCCAGCAGTGACAGCTTACTAGCGGGAGCCACTGGGGCCAACGTCCTGACTTTC.

This chain joins TRBV28 and TRBJ2-1, with TRBD2 identical over 14 bases. Germline V gene data show CDR1 as MDHEN and CDR2 as SYDVKM. V lost 6 bases, J lost 0 bases, and 7 bases stayed unmatched. This CDR3 is built from 18 residues. CDR3: CASRGLAGDPSSYNEQFF. CDR3 in DNA: TGTGCCAGCAGGGGACTAGCGGGAGACCCGAGCTCCTACAATGAGCAGTTCTTC.

The rearrangement joins TRBV10-3 to TRBJ2-2; D could derive from TRBD1 or TRBD2 (5 bases each). There are 14 residues in the CDR3. Trimming shortened V by 11 bases and J by 4 bases, and 17 bases separated the two germline ends. Germline CDR1 and CDR2: ENHRY and SYGVKD. CDR3: CACSQVGGTGELFF. For the CDR3, the DNA is TGTGCCTGTTCACAGGTTGGGGGCACCGGGGAGCTGTTTTTT.

The chain uses TRBV2 and TRBJ2-5; maybe TRBD1 (6 bases). The CDR3 runs to 14 residues. Germline lookup yields CDR1 SNHLY and CDR2 FYNNEI. The germline V and J ends were trimmed by 5 bases and 2 bases, with 12 bases remaining between them. In DNA form, the CDR3 reads TGTGCCAGCAGTTCCGTCGGACAGCAAGAGACCCAGTACTTC. It codes for CASSSVGQQETQYF. The full variable domain, in which reference TRBV2 and TRBJ2-5 provide the parts outside the CDR3, is EPEVTQTPSHQVTQMGQEVILRCVPISNHLYFYWYRQILGQKVEFLVSFYNNEISEKSEIFDDQFSVERPDGSNFTLKIRSTKLEDSAMYFCASSSVGQQETQYFGPGTRLLVL.

Only a few counts were recorded for this clone. This chain links TRBV7-2 with TRBJ2-5; no firm D call. Germline V gene sequence: CDR1 SGHTA, CDR2 FQGNSA. Between the trimmed V and J ends, which lost 5 bases and 7 bases, there was a span of 14 bases. This CDR3 has 13 residues. CDR3 loop: CASSDTSGWTQYF. DNA for the CDR3: TGTGCCAGCAGCGATACTTCTGGGTGGACCCAGTACTTC.

This clone was observed a handful of times. This chain joins TRBV18 and TRBJ1-1, with 7 positions matching TRBD1. V shed 5 bases, J shed 3 bases, and the junction held 9 bases outside the gene matches. CDR3 length: 15 amino acids. Germline CDR1 KGHSH, CDR2 LQKENI. CDR3 nucleotide sequence: TGTGCCAGCTCATCAGGGGGTTTAAGGGACACTGAAGCTTTCTTT. Its translation: CASSSGGLRDTEAFF.

Only a few counts were recorded for this clone. This CDR3 is also generated by other DNA sequences in the sample. This rearrangement joins TRBV2 to TRBJ2-1, with D unresolved. Trimming cost V 6 bases and J 4 bases, with 4 bases left between them. Germline V CDR1 and CDR2: SNHLY, FYNNEI. The CDR3 has 11 residues. The CDR3 region has the DNA TGTGCCAGCAGAGGGTACAATGAGCAGTTCTTC. Its translation is CASRGYNEQFF.

This clone was counted between two and nine times. This CDR3 reads CASSMGFHTEAFF. CDR3 in DNA: TGTGCCAGCAGTATGGGGTTTCACACTGAAGCTTTCTTT. The chain couples TRBV6-5 to TRBJ1-1; D unresolved. The V gene lost 5 bases and the J gene lost 3 bases, with 10 bases spanning the gap. CDR1 and CDR2 (germline): MNHEY, SVGAGI. The CDR3 sequence is 13 residues long.

The chain links TRBV28 to TRBJ2-1; 7 bases map to TRBD2. The V and J ends lost 7 bases and 9 bases, in that order; junction bases with no gene match: 9. The CDR3 has 13 residues. Germline V lookup: CDR1 MDHEN, CDR2 SYDVKM. The CDR3 DNA is TGTGCCAGCACCGGGGGGACCTCCAGTGAGCAGTTCTTC. It codes for CASTGGTSSEQFF.

V is TRBV18 and J is TRBJ2-7; TRBD2 matches 9 bases. The CDR3 extends over 15 amino acids. V gave up 5 bases and J gave up 3 bases; unmatched junction bases: 8. CDR1 is KGHSH and CDR2 is LQKENI in the germline V gene. CDR3 residues: CASSSFGTSNYEQYF. For the CDR3, the DNA is TGTGCCAGCTCATCCTTCGGGACTAGCAACTACGAGCAGTACTTC. The full variable domain, completed using reference TRBV18 and TRBJ2-7, is NAGVMQNPRHLVRRRGQEARLRCSPMKGHSHVYWYRQLPEEGLKFMVYLQKENIIDESGMPKERFSAEFPKEGPSILRIQQVVRGDSAAYFCASSSFGTSNYEQYFGPGTRLTVT.

This clone was counted only a few times. The V gene is TRBV14, the J gene TRBJ2-5; TRBD2 aligns across 8 bases. The J call may be mistaken, given a closer DNA end match to TRBJ2-7. This CDR3 has 13 residues. CDR1 and CDR2 from the germline V gene are SGHDN and FVKESK. DNA of the CDR3: TGTGCCAGCAGTACTAGCGGCCCTTACGAGCAGTACTTC. Amino acid sequence: CASSTSGPYEQYF.